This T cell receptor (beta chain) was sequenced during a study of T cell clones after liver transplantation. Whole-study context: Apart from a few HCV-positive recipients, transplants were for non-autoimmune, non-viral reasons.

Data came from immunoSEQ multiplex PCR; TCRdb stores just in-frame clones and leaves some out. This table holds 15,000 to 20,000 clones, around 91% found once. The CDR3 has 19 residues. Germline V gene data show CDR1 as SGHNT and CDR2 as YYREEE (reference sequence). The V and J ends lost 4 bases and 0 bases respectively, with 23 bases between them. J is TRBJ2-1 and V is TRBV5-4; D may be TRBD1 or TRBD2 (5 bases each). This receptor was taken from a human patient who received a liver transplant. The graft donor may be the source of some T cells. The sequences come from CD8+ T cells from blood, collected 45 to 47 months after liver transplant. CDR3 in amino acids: CASSGGWTYQGISYNEQFF. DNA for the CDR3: TGTGCCAGCAGCGGGGGTTGGACTTATCAGGGTATCTCCTACAATGAGCAGTTCTTC.